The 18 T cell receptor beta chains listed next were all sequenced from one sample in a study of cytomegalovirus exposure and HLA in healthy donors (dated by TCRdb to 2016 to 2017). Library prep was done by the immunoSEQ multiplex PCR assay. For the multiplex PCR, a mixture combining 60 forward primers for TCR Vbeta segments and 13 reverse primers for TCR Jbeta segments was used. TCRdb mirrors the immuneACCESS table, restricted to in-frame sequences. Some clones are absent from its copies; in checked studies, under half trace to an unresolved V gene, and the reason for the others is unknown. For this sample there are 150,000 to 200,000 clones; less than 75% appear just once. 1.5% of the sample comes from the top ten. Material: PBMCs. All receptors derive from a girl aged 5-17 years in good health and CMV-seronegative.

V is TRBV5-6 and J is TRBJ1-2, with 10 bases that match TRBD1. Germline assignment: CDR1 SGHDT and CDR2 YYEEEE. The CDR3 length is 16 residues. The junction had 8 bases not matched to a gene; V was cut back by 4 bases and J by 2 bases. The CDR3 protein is CASSTGTGVINYGYTF. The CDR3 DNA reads TGTGCCAGCAGCACCGGGACAGGGGTAATCAACTATGGCTACACCTTC.

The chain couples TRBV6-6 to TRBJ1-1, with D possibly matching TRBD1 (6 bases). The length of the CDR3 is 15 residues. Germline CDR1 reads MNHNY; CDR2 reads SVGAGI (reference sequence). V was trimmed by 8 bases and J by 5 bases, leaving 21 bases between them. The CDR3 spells CASGQGGGFKTEAFF. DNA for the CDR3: TGTGCCAGCGGCCAGGGAGGGGGATTTAAGACTGAAGCTTTCTTT.

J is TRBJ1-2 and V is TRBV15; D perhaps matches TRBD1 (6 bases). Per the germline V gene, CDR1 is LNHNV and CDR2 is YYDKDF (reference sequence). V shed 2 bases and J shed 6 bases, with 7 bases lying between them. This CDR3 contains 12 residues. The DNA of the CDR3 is TGTGCCACCAGCAGAAACAGGGATGGCTACACCTTC. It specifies CATSRNRDGYTF.

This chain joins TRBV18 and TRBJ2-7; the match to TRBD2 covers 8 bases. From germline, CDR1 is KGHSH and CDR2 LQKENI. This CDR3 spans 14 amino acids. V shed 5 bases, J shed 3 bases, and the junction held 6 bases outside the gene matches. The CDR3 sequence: CASSGGGSSYEQYF. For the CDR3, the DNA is TGTGCCAGCTCAGGCGGGGGGTCGAGCTACGAGCAGTACTTC.

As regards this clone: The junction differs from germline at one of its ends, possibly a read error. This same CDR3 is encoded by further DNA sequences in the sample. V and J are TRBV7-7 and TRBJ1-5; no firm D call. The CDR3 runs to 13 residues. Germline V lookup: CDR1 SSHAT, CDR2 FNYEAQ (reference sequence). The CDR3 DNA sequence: TGTGCTAGCAGCAGAGGGCTGAATCAGCCCCAGCATTTT. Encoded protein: CASSRGLNQPQHF.

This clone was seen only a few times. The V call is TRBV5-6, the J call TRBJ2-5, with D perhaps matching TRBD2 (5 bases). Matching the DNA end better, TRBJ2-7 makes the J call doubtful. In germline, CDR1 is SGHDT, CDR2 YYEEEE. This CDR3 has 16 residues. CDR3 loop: CASSPLGVESSYEQYF. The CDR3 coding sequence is TGTGCCAGCAGCCCACTCGGGGTAGAGAGCTCCTACGAGCAGTACTTC.

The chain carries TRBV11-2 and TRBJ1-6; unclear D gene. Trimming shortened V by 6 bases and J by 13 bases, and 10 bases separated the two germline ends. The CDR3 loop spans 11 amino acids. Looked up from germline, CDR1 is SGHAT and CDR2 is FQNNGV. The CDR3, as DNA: TGTGCCAGCAGTTTCGGTCTTCCCCTCCACTTT. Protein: CASSFGLPLHF.

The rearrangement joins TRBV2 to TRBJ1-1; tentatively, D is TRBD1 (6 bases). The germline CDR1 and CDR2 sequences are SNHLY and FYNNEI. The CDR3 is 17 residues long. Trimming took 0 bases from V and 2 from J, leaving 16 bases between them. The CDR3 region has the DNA TGTGCCAGCAGTGAAGCCCTAAGGCGGGGGGCAAACACTGAAGCTTTCTTT. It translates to CASSEALRRGANTEAFF.

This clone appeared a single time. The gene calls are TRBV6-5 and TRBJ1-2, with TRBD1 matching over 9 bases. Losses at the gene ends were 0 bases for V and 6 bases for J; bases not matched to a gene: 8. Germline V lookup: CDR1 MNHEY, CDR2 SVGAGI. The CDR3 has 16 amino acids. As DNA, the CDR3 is TGTGCCAGCAGTTACTCACCGGGACAGGGTCCTGATGGCTACACCTTC. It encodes CASSYSPGQGPDGYTF.

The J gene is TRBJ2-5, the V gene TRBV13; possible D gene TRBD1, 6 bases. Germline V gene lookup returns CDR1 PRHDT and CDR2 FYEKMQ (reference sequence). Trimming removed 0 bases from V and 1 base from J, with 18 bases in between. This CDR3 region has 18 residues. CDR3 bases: TGTGCCAGCAGCTTAGGCCGTTTTCCCATGGACAGCCAAGAGACCCAGTACTTC. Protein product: CASSLGRFPMDSQETQYF.

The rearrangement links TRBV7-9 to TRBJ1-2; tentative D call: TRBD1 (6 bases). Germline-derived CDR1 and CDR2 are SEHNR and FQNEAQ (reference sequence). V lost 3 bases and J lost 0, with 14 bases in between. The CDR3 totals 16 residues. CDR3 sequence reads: CASSFGQGPSNYGYTF. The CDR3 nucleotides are TGTGCCAGCAGCTTTGGCCAGGGGCCCTCTAACTATGGCTACACCTTC.

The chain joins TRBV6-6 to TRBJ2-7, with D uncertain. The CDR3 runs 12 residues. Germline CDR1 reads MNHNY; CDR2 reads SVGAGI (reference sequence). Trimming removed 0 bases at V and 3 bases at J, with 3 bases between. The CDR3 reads CASSYSVYEQYF. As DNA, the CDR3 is TGTGCCAGCAGTTACTCCGTCTACGAGCAGTACTTC.

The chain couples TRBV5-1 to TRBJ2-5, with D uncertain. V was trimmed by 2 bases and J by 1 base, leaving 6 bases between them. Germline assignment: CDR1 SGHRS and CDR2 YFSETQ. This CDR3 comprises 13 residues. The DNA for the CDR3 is TGCGCCAGCAGCTTCTCCGTCCAAGAGACCCAGTACTTC. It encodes CASSFSVQETQYF.

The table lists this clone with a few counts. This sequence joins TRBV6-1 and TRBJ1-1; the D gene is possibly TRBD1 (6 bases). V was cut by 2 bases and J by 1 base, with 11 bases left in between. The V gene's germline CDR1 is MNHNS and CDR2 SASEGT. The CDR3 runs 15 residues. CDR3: CASSEWGRGNTEAFF. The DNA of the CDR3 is TGTGCCAGCAGTGAATGGGGCAGGGGGAACACTGAAGCTTTCTTT.

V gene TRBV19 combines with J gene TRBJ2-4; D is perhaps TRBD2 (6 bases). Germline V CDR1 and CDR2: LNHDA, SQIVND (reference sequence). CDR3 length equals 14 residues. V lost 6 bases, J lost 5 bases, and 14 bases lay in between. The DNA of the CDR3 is TGTGCCAGTAGGGGGGGTTACGGAGAAAACATTCAGTACTTC. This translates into CASRGGYGENIQYF.

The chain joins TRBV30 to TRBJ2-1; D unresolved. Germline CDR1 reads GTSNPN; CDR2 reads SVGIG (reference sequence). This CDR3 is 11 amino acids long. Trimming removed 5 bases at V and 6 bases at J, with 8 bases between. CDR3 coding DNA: TGTGCCTGGGAGATAGTCAATGAGCAGTTCTTC. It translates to CAWEIVNEQFF.

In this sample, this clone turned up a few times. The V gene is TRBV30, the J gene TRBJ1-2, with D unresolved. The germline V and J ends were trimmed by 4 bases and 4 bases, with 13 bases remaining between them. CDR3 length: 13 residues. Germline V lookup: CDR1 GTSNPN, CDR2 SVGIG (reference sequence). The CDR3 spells CAWTAGVPYGYTF. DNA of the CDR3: TGTGCCTGGACGGCCGGGGTCCCCTATGGCTACACCTTC.

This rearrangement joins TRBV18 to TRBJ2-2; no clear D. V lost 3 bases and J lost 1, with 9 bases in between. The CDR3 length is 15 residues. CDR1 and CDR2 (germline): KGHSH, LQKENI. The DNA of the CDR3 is TGTGCCAGCTCACCCCAGGCAGGGAACACCGGGGAGCTGTTTTTT. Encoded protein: CASSPQAGNTGELFF.